Each of the 16 T cell receptor beta chains below was sequenced from the same sample in a study of T cells in Graves' hyperthyroidism and ophthalmopathy (dated by TCRdb to between 2017 and 2020). The method behind the library was multiplex PCR. The sequencing machine was an Illumina HiSeq 2000. The TCR beta CDR3 regions were amplified from the RNA transcripts. A first-round RT-PCR of the TCR CDR3 used the HTBI primer set with the Qiagen OneStep RT-PCR kit. TCRdb handled the public reads itself, with Q25 trimming in fastp and clone calling in MiXCR, and kept productive beta chains. Every entry covers one CDR3 protein and lists the most common genes and DNA from its rows. In this sample the table shows 470,000 or so distinct CDR3 sequences, 20% to 25% of which occur a single time. The leading ten clones occupy about 26% of the sample. The specimen sequenced was blood. The receptor source for this set is a man between 18 and 29 years old with Graves' hyperthyroidism.

This clonotype was seen a few times. Written as DNA, the CDR3 is TGTGCCACCCAGATGAATGGGGGATACGAGCAGTACTTC. Its translation is CATQMNGGYEQYF. The genes are TRBV19 and TRBJ2-7; D possibly uses TRBD1 or TRBD2 (5 bases each). Trimming took off 10 bases at V and 4 bases at J, with 17 bases between the two ends. Germline CDR1 reads LNHDA; CDR2 reads SQIVND (reference sequence). This CDR3 is 13 amino acids long.

This clonotype was observed at least ten times. V usage is TRBV20-1 and J usage is TRBJ2-5; a weak D match, TRBD2 (7 bases). The length of the CDR3 is 14 residues. From germline, CDR1 is DFQATT and CDR2 SNEGSKA (reference sequence). Trimming pared 5 bases from V and 4 bases from J, leaving 17 bases between. The CDR3 is CSAGGGRLGETQYF. The CDR3 bases are TGCAGTGCTGGGGGGGGCCGCTTGGGAGAGACCCAGTACTTC.

The V gene is TRBV20-1, the J gene TRBJ2-4, with D possibly being TRBD1 (6 bases). Germline-derived CDR1 and CDR2 are DFQATT and SNEGSKA (reference sequence). Between the trimmed V and J ends, which lost 0 bases and 14 bases, there was a span of 20 bases. The CDR3 is 14 amino acids. The DNA for the CDR3 is TGCAGTGCTAGAGATGAGGACAGACCCAGGGATAAGTACTTC. This translates into CSARDEDRPRDKYF.

This clonotype was recorded a few times. A read error may produce the germline difference seen at one junction end. The V and J genes are TRBV9 and TRBJ2-2; D is possibly TRBD2 (5 bases). Germline assignment: CDR1 SGDLS and CDR2 YYNGEE. This CDR3 is 13 amino acids long. The CDR3 region has the DNA TGTGCCAGCAGCGTAGAAGTGGCCGGGGAGCTGCTTTTT. As protein: CASSVEVAGELLF.

The rearrangement joins TRBV10-3 to TRBJ2-7, with D uncertain. CDR1 is ENHRY, CDR2 SYGVKD, per germline. The CDR3 extends over 14 amino acids. The V and J ends lost 0 bases and 6 bases respectively, with 12 bases between them. The CDR3 sequence: CAISESSADSEQYF. As DNA, the CDR3 is TGTGCCATCAGTGAGTCTTCGGCAGACTCCGAGCAGTACTTC.

V and J are TRBV2 and TRBJ2-7, with 7 bases that match TRBD2. V shed 5 bases and J 3 bases; nucleotides not matched to a gene: 10. There are 15 residues in the CDR3. The germline V gene encodes CDR1 SNHLY and CDR2 FYNNEI. CDR3 region: CASSKGEGRLYEQYF. DNA of the CDR3: TGTGCCAGCAGTAAAGGGGAGGGGAGGCTCTACGAGCAGTACTTC.

This clonotype was seen at least ten times. Here the CDR3 DNA reads TGTGCCAGCAGTTTATCGGGGGGTCCAAGCTATGGCTACACCTTC. It yields the protein CASSLSGGPSYGYTF. The genes are TRBV27 and TRBJ1-2; tentatively, D is TRBD1 (5 bases). The CDR3 totals 15 residues. Between the trimmed V and J ends, which lost 0 bases and 4 bases, there was a span of 12 bases. Germline V CDR1 and CDR2: MNHEY, SMNVEV (reference sequence).

Many counts were recorded for this clonotype. This chain uses TRBV19 with TRBJ2-7; 7 bases fit TRBD1. This CDR3 is 15 amino acids long. CDR1 is LNHDA and CDR2 is SQIVND in the germline V gene (reference sequence). Trimming removed 5 bases from V and 6 bases from J; junction bases left unmatched: 13. This CDR3 reads CASSSYRGPKVEQYF. CDR3 bases: TGTGCCAGTAGTTCCTACAGGGGCCCGAAAGTCGAGCAGTACTTC.

This clonotype occurred many times. The chain links TRBV5-1 to TRBJ1-3; no firm D call. CDR1 and CDR2 (germline): SGHRS, YFSETQ. This CDR3 comprises 13 residues. V dropped 1 base and J dropped 0 bases, with 2 bases sitting between them. CDR3 residues: CASSLHSGNTIYF. In nucleotides, the CDR3 is TGCGCCAGCAGCTTGCACTCTGGAAACACCATATATTTT.

The V call is TRBV18, the J call TRBJ2-2; D not resolved. The CDR3 length is 14 residues. V lost 2 bases to trimming and J lost 1 base, with 5 bases between them. Germline V CDR1 and CDR2: KGHSH, LQKENI. The CDR3 DNA sequence: TGTGCCAGCTCACCAGTGGGGAACACCGGGGAGCTGTTTTTT. This translates into CASSPVGNTGELFF.

This rearrangement joins TRBV18 to TRBJ1-1, with unresolved D. Trimming stripped 6 bases from V and 4 bases from J, with 21 bases between. Per germline, CDR1 KGHSH and CDR2 LQKENI. The CDR3 is 16 amino acids. CDR3 nucleotides: TGTGCCAGCTCCTTCACTCGTATAGGACTCTCCACTGAAGCTTTCTTT. It is translated as CASSFTRIGLSTEAFF.

The chain carries TRBV19 and TRBJ1-1; D may be TRBD1 (6 bases). Between the trimmed V and J ends, which lost 5 bases and 6 bases, there was a span of 16 bases. The CDR3 runs to 14 residues. CDR1 and CDR2 from the germline V gene are LNHDA and SQIVND (reference sequence). The CDR3 nucleotides read TGTGCCAGTAGTGTTAAACAGGGTTCGGCTGAAGCTTTCTTT. Amino acid sequence: CASSVKQGSAEAFF.

The CDR3 protein is CASSLAGPPLINYGYTF. Written as DNA, the CDR3 is TGTGCCAGCAGTTTAGCGGGCCCTCCCCTGATAAACTATGGCTACACCTTC. The chain is built from TRBV28 and TRBJ1-2; D not certain. Per the germline V gene, CDR1 is MDHEN and CDR2 is SYDVKM. This CDR3 contains 17 residues. Between the trimmed V and J ends, which lost 2 bases and 2 bases, there was a span of 18 bases.

This clonotype was recorded at least ten times. V and J are TRBV4-1 and TRBJ1-1; TRBD1 aligns across 7 bases. The CDR3 totals 15 residues. Germline V gives CDR1 MGHRA, CDR2 YSYEKL. V lost 6 bases, J lost 1 base, and 8 bases stayed unmatched. The CDR3 nucleotides are TGCGCCAGCAGTCGGCCCGGGACAGAGAACACTGAAGCTTTCTTT. Translation: CASSRPGTENTEAFF.

This clonotype was seen ten or more times. V gene TRBV10-2 combines with J gene TRBJ2-5; 8 positions agree with TRBD2. The V gene end was trimmed by 8 bases and the J gene end by 5 bases; junction bases not matched to a gene: 7. The CDR3 totals 13 residues. Germline CDR1 is WSHSY and CDR2 is SAAADI. The CDR3 nucleotides are TGCGCCAGCTCCCCTAGCGGGTTGGAGACCCAGTACTTC. Its translation is CASSPSGLETQYF.

Ten or more counts support this clonotype. V gene TRBV28 combines with J gene TRBJ2-7; D perhaps matches TRBD2 (5 bases). The CDR3 totals 15 residues. With 5 bases removed from V and 6 bases from J, the gap between germline ends came to 20 bases. In germline, CDR1 is MDHEN, CDR2 SYDVKM. CDR3 DNA sequence: TGTGCCAGCAGTCCCCGAGAGGAGGTGTTGGGCGAGCAGTACTTC. Its protein product is CASSPREEVLGEQYF.